This is a list of T cell receptor beta chains from one sample in a study of cytomegalovirus exposure and HLA in healthy donors. TCRdb keeps only in-frame clones here, not all; method: immunoSEQ multiplex PCR. The table has over 150,000 clones, 82% seen once. Sequencing input: PBMCs. These receptor sequences come from a girl aged 5-17 years in good health and CMV-seropositive. The CDR3 runs from the conserved cysteine through the conserved F or W. Fields, in order: CDR3 protein, CDR3 DNA, CDR3 length, clone size, D gene, J gene, V gene. A D gene is named only where the DNA matches it firmly. A clone size is listed for some rows: how often the clone was seen (once, few, many), or a class if it is expanded.

CDR3 protein: CAWESGRGNQPQHF
CDR3 DNA: TGTGCCTGGGAGAGCGGCAGGGGTAATCAGCCCCAGCATTTT
CDR3 length: 14
clone size: NA
D gene: NA
J gene: TRBJ1-5
V gene: TRBV30

CDR3 protein: CASSVLAGVGGLQETQYF
CDR3 DNA: TGTGCCAGCAGTGTACTAGCGGGAGTGGGGGGCTTACAAGAGACCCAGTACTTC
CDR3 length: 18
clone size: NA
D gene: TRBD2
J gene: TRBJ2-5
V gene: TRBV6-1

CDR3 protein: CASSLSPSLWGGLGYTF
CDR3 DNA: TGTGCCAGCAGTTTATCCCCTTCCCTTTGGGGGGGCTTAGGCTACACCTTC
CDR3 length: 17
clone size: NA
D gene: NA
J gene: TRBJ1-2
V gene: TRBV27

CDR3 protein: CASSLRGNYGYTF
CDR3 DNA: TGTGCCAGCAGTTTACGAGGGAACTATGGCTACACCTTC
CDR3 length: 13
clone size: NA
D gene: NA
J gene: TRBJ1-2
V gene: TRBV28

CDR3 protein: CASSLKGQALNEKLFF
CDR3 DNA: TGTGCCAGCAGCTTAAAGGGACAGGCGCTTAATGAAAAACTGTTTTTT
CDR3 length: 16
clone size: NA
D gene: TRBD1
J gene: TRBJ1-4
V gene: TRBV7-8

CDR3 protein: CASSLVGRTGLLRGTEAFF
CDR3 DNA: TGTGCCAGCAGCTTAGTTGGTAGGACAGGCCTGCTTAGAGGGACTGAAGCTTTCTTT
CDR3 length: 19
clone size: NA
D gene: TRBD1
J gene: TRBJ1-1
V gene: TRBV7-9

CDR3 protein: CASSRPSPLRDEQYF
CDR3 DNA: TGTGCCAGCTCACGTCCGTCCCCTCTCCGGGACGAGCAGTACTTC
CDR3 length: 15
clone size: NA
D gene: NA
J gene: TRBJ2-7
V gene: TRBV18

CDR3 protein: CASSPGQGLDEQYF
CDR3 DNA: TGTGCCAGCTCACCAGGGCAGGGGCTTGACGAGCAGTACTTC
CDR3 length: 14
clone size: NA
D gene: NA
J gene: TRBJ2-7
V gene: TRBV18

CDR3 protein: CASSPWTKGDTQYF
CDR3 DNA: TGTGCCAGCAGCCCTTGGACTAAGGGAGATACGCAGTATTTT
CDR3 length: 14
clone size: NA
D gene: NA
J gene: TRBJ2-3
V gene: TRBV28

CDR3 protein: CASARGQGLGDTQYF
CDR3 DNA: TGTGCTAGTGCCAGGGGACAGGGGTTAGGAGATACGCAGTATTTT
CDR3 length: 15
clone size: NA
D gene: TRBD1
J gene: TRBJ2-3
V gene: TRBV12-5

CDR3 protein: CSVASGPPTYNEQFF
CDR3 DNA: TGCAGCGTTGCTAGCGGGCCTCCTACCTACAATGAGCAGTTCTTC
CDR3 length: 15
clone size: once
D gene: TRBD2
J gene: TRBJ2-1
V gene: TRBV29-1

CDR3 protein: CASNTGSHTEAFF
CDR3 DNA: TGTGCCAGTAACACGGGATCGCACACTGAAGCTTTCTTT
CDR3 length: 13
clone size: few
D gene: NA
J gene: TRBJ1-1
V gene: TRBV19

CDR3 protein: CAISESQGLRNTEAFF
CDR3 DNA: TGTGCCATCAGTGAGTCACAGGGATTAAGGAACACTGAAGCTTTCTTT
CDR3 length: 16
clone size: NA
D gene: NA
J gene: TRBJ1-1
V gene: TRBV10-3

CDR3 protein: CASSVDSSGQPQHF
CDR3 DNA: TGTGCCAGCAGCGTTGACAGTTCTGGTCAGCCCCAGCATTTT
CDR3 length: 14
clone size: NA
D gene: NA
J gene: TRBJ1-5
V gene: TRBV9

CDR3 protein: CASSQDRRSTYNEQFF
CDR3 DNA: TGCGCCAGCAGCCAAGATAGGCGGAGCACCTACAATGAGCAGTTCTTC
CDR3 length: 16
clone size: NA
D gene: NA
J gene: TRBJ2-1
V gene: TRBV4-3

CDR3 protein: CASSLKSGGYYGYTF
CDR3 DNA: TGTGCCAGCAGCTTAAAGTCTGGGGGCTACTATGGCTACACCTTC
CDR3 length: 15
clone size: NA
D gene: NA
J gene: TRBJ1-2
V gene: TRBV7-8

CDR3 protein: CASSQDTNQPQHF
CDR3 DNA: TGCGCCAGCAGCCAAGATACAAATCAGCCCCAGCATTTT
CDR3 length: 13
clone size: NA
D gene: NA
J gene: TRBJ1-5
V gene: TRBV4-1

CDR3 protein: CASSLATSDGSEQYF
CDR3 DNA: TGTGCCAGCAGCTTAGCCACTAGCGACGGGTCCGAGCAGTACTTC
CDR3 length: 15
clone size: NA
D gene: TRBD2
J gene: TRBJ2-7
V gene: TRBV7-2

CDR3 protein: CASSPSKGAPGNTIYF
CDR3 DNA: TGCGCCAGCAGCCCGTCAAAGGGGGCCCCTGGAAACACCATATATTTT
CDR3 length: 16
clone size: NA
D gene: TRBD1
J gene: TRBJ1-3
V gene: TRBV4-1

CDR3 protein: CASSVEVLSGNTIYF
CDR3 DNA: TGTGCCAGCAGTGTGGAGGTTCTCTCTGGAAACACCATATATTTT
CDR3 length: 15
clone size: NA
D gene: NA
J gene: TRBJ1-3
V gene: TRBV6-1

CDR3 protein: CASRTGFLGPRKNIQYF
CDR3 DNA: TGTGCCAGTAGGACAGGGTTCCTCGGGCCCCGCAAAAACATTCAGTACTTC
CDR3 length: 17
clone size: NA
D gene: TRBD1
J gene: TRBJ2-4
V gene: TRBV19

CDR3 protein: CASSQATLITGELFF
CDR3 DNA: TGCGCCAGCAGCCAAGCTACCCTTATCACCGGGGAGCTGTTTTTT
CDR3 length: 15
clone size: NA
D gene: NA
J gene: TRBJ2-2
V gene: TRBV4-3

CDR3 protein: CATRRAGNTEAFF
CDR3 DNA: TGTGCCACCCGGAGGGCGGGGAACACTGAAGCTTTCTTT
CDR3 length: 13
clone size: NA
D gene: NA
J gene: TRBJ1-1
V gene: TRBV28

CDR3 protein: CASSSSPGEGYNEQFF
CDR3 DNA: TGTGCCAGCAGTTCGTCCCCCGGGGAGGGGTACAATGAGCAGTTCTTC
CDR3 length: 16
clone size: NA
D gene: TRBD2
J gene: TRBJ2-1
V gene: TRBV27

CDR3 protein: CASSLVSGDEQFF
CDR3 DNA: TGTGCCAGCAGCTTAGTGTCCGGGGATGAGCAGTTCTTC
CDR3 length: 13
clone size: NA
D gene: NA
J gene: TRBJ2-1
V gene: TRBV7-9

CDR3 protein: CAWSFSIAGGRRFGDTQYF
CDR3 DNA: TGTGCCTGGAGTTTTTCAATAGCGGGAGGGCGGAGGTTTGGAGATACGCAGTATTTT
CDR3 length: 19
clone size: NA
D gene: TRBD2
J gene: TRBJ2-3
V gene: TRBV30